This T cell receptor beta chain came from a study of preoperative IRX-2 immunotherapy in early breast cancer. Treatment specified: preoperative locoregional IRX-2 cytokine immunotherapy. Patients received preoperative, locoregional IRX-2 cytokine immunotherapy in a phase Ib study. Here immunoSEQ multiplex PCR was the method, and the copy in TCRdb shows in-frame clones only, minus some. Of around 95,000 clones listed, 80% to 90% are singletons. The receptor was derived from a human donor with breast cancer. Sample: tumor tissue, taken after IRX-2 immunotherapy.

CDR3 sequence reads: CASSLVAGQIYNEQFF. CDR3 sequence (DNA): TGTGCCAGCAGCTTAGTTGCAGGACAAATATACAATGAGCAGTTCTTC. This sequence joins TRBV7-1 and TRBJ2-1, with D maybe TRBD1 (5 bases). TRBV7-1 is reported as an ORF; its role is uncertain. The CDR3 covers 16 residues. The germline V and J ends were trimmed by 4 bases and 4 bases, with 17 bases remaining between them.